These T cell receptor beta chains were read from a single sample in a study of cytomegalovirus exposure and HLA in healthy donors. Assay: immunoSEQ multiplex PCR; the TCRdb copy retains only in-frame clones and omits some. The table records around 150,000 clones, about 70% of them present only once. Sequenced: PBMCs. The receptors come from a man between 60 and 75 years old in good health and CMV-seronegative. Both conserved end residues are part of each CDR3. The order of the fields is V gene, J gene, clone size, D gene, CDR3 DNA, CDR3 protein. A D gene is named only where the DNA matches it firmly. Clone size is shown for a subset of rows, as once, few, many or a class of expanded clone.

TRBV5-1,TRBJ2-7,-,TRBD1,TGCGCCAGCAGCTTGAAGGGGGCTGGCTACGAGCAGTACTTC,CASSLKGAGYEQYF
TRBV5-1,TRBJ1-3,few,TRBD1,TGCGCCAGCAGCTTGGAACAGGGGGTCTCTGGAAACACCATATATTTT,CASSLEQGVSGNTIYF
TRBV5-1,TRBJ2-5,-,TRBD2,TGCGCCAGCCGTCTAGCGGGTGCTCAAGAGACCCAGTACTTC,CASRLAGAQETQYF
TRBV2,TRBJ1-5,-,TRBD1,TGTGCCAGCAGTGCAAGACAGGGGTGGGGCAATCAGCCCCAGCATTTT,CASSARQGWGNQPQHF
TRBV5-1,TRBJ1-1,-,TRBD1,TGCGCCAGCAGCCCTCGACAGGGGGACCGGACTGAAGCTTTCTTT,CASSPRQGDRTEAFF
TRBV6-6,TRBJ2-5,-,TRBD2,TGTGCCAGCAGTTACTCGAGCGGGAGACAGACCCAGTACTTC,CASSYSSGRQTQYF
TRBV6-1,TRBJ2-1,-,TRBD1,TGTGCCAGCAGTGCCAGGGACGGACAGGGTATCAATGAGCAGTTCTTC,CASSARDGQGINEQFF
TRBV30,TRBJ1-3,-,TRBD1,TGTGCCTGGATCCGGGACAGGGGCGTAGGAAACACCATATATTTT,CAWIRDRGVGNTIYF
TRBV7-3,TRBJ2-1,few,-,TGTGCCAGCAGCTTAACGGGCCGGGGTCACAATGAGCAGTTCTTC,CASSLTGRGHNEQFF
TRBV28,TRBJ1-5,-,-,TGTGCCAGCAGCCCCCCGGAGGGGTTTACGAGCAATCAGCCCCAGCATTTT,CASSPPEGFTSNQPQHF
TRBV28,TRBJ2-7,-,-,TGTGCCAGCAGTTCTTACAGGGACGAGCAGTACTTC,CASSSYRDEQYF
TRBV6-1,TRBJ2-2,-,-,TGTGCCAGCAGTGAGAGGACCGGGGAGCTGTTTTTT,CASSERTGELFF
TRBV10-3,TRBJ2-3,-,-,TGTGCCATCGGGGCCAGGGAGGGGGGCACAGATACGCAGTATTTT,CAIGAREGGTDTQYF
TRBV4-2,TRBJ2-1,-,TRBD2,TGTGCCAGCAGCCAAGAATGGGGTACTAGCGGGAGACTCTTTTTGGAGTTCTTC,CASSQEWGTSGRLFLEFF
TRBV5-1,TRBJ2-1,-,-,TGCGCCAGCAGCTTGGTAGGCCAGGGGTCCCACAATGAGCAGTTCTTC,CASSLVGQGSHNEQFF
TRBV28,TRBJ2-2,few,-,TGTGCCAGCAGTTTTCCGTCAGGGCCCACCGGGGAGCTGTTTTTT,CASSFPSGPTGELFF
TRBV9,TRBJ2-2,-,-,TGTGCCAGCAGCGTTGACAGTATCTTCACCGGGGAGCTGTTTTTT,CASSVDSIFTGELFF
TRBV10-3,TRBJ1-6,-,TRBD1,TGTGCCATCGGGTCAGGGGGCCTTAAGGAACCCCTCCACTTT,CAIGSGGLKEPLHF
TRBV7-3,TRBJ2-5,once,TRBD1,TGTGCCAGCAGCTGGACAGGGGGCCCCCAAGAGACCCAGTACTTC,CASSWTGGPQETQYF
TRBV2,TRBJ2-7,few,TRBD2,TGTGCCAGCAGTGAATTCGGTAGCGGGATAGCGTACGAGCAGTACTTC,CASSEFGSGIAYEQYF
TRBV5-1,TRBJ2-5,-,-,TGCGCCAGCAGCTTGAACCCGGGCGGGGAGACCCAGTACTTC,CASSLNPGGETQYF
TRBV7-2,TRBJ2-7,-,TRBD2,TGTGCCAGCAGCTTTCCGGGACTAGCCTACGAGCAGTACTTC,CASSFPGLAYEQYF
TRBV30,TRBJ1-1,-,TRBD1,TGTGCCTGGAACAGGGGGCTGAAGATGAACACTGAAGCTTTCTTT,CAWNRGLKMNTEAFF
TRBV5-4,TRBJ2-1,-,-,TGTGCCAGCAGCTTGGGGTCTAACAATGAGCAGTTCTTC,CASSLGSNNEQFF
TRBV6-5,TRBJ1-5,-,-,TGTGCCAGCAGATCCAGCGGGAGTTTAAGGGAGCCCCAGCATTTT,CASRSSGSLREPQHF
TRBV28,TRBJ2-7,-,-,TGTGCCAGCAGTTTTAGAGGTGGCGAGCAGTACTTC,CASSFRGGEQYF
TRBV29-1,TRBJ2-7,once,-,TGCAGCGTTGGGGCCGGGAGCAGATACGAGCAGTACTTC,CSVGAGSRYEQYF
TRBV6-5,TRBJ2-1,once,-,TGTGCCAGCAGTTACGACGGGAGTCGTAACTATGAGCAGTTCTTC,CASSYDGSRNYEQFF
TRBV11-2,TRBJ2-1,-,TRBD1,TGTGCCAGCAGCTTGAGTGACAGGGGGAGTGAGCAGTTCTTC,CASSLSDRGSEQFF
TRBV25-1,TRBJ2-7,-,TRBD1,TGTGCCAGCAGACCCGGGACAGGGCGCTACGAGCAGTACTTC,CASRPGTGRYEQYF
TRBV28,TRBJ2-7,once,TRBD1,TGTGCCAGCAGGAAGGGGGCCCCTTCCTACGAGCAGTACTTC,CASRKGAPSYEQYF
TRBV30,TRBJ1-2,-,TRBD1,TGTGCCTGGCGGACAGGGGGCAACTATGGCTACACCTTC,CAWRTGGNYGYTF
TRBV27,TRBJ1-1,few,-,TGTGCCAGCAGTTTCCCAGGTTCTGAAGCTTTCTTT,CASSFPGSEAFF
TRBV5-4,TRBJ1-2,few,TRBD1,TGTGCCAGCAGCCTCCAGACAGGGAACATCTATGGCTACACCTTC,CASSLQTGNIYGYTF
TRBV5-6,TRBJ1-5,few,-,TGTGCCAGCAGCTTGGATAGGGGTCAGCCCCAGCATTTT,CASSLDRGQPQHF
TRBV29-1,TRBJ1-2,few,-,TGCAGCGTTGAAGTCTTGGGGGCGGCAGGGGGCTACACCTTC,CSVEVLGAAGGYTF
TRBV15,TRBJ2-2,-,TRBD2,TGTGCCACCAGCAGACCCTGGAGGACTAGCGGGAGAAGGGAGCTGTTTTTT,CATSRPWRTSGRRELFF
TRBV6-4,TRBJ1-5,-,-,TGTGCCAGCAGTCAGGGGTACAATCAGCCCCAGCATTTT,CASSQGYNQPQHF
TRBV19,TRBJ1-2,-,TRBD1,TGTGCCAGTAGTATGACAGGGGAGGTCGGCTACACCTTC,CASSMTGEVGYTF
TRBV9,TRBJ2-1,-,-,TGTGCCAGCAGCGTAAGAGTTAGCGGATACAATGAGCAGTTCTTC,CASSVRVSGYNEQFF
TRBV5-1,TRBJ1-1,-,-,TGCGCCAGCAGCTTGAGCAGGGTAGAAAACACTGAAGCTTTCTTT,CASSLSRVENTEAFF
TRBV5-1,TRBJ2-1,-,TRBD1,TGCGCCAGCAGCTGGACAGGGTTGGACAATGAGCAGTTCTTC,CASSWTGLDNEQFF
TRBV2,TRBJ2-3,few,TRBD2,TGTGCCAGCAGCAAAGCGGGAGCCGAAGATACGCAGTATTTT,CASSKAGAEDTQYF
TRBV5-1,TRBJ1-4,-,-,TGCGCCAGCAGGGAGGATGCAACTAATGAAAAACTGTTTTTT,CASREDATNEKLFF
TRBV4-1,TRBJ1-5,-,-,TGCGCCAGCAGCCAGGGGGGGACAAATCAGCCCCAGCATTTT,CASSQGGTNQPQHF
TRBV6-1,TRBJ1-3,-,-,TGTGCCAGCACCGAGGGACATGCCGCCGCCATATATTTT,CASTEGHAAAIYF
TRBV30,TRBJ2-6,-,TRBD1,TGTGCCTGGAGTACGGGACAGGGCACCGGGGCCAACGTCCTGACTTTC,CAWSTGQGTGANVLTF
TRBV15,TRBJ2-5,-,-,TGTGCCACCAGCAGAGATCTAGATCGCAGAGAGACCCAGTACTTC,CATSRDLDRRETQYF
TRBV20-1,TRBJ1-1,-,-,TGCAGTGCCCCGGTCCAGGGTGAAGCTTTCTTT,CSAPVQGEAFF